This T cell receptor beta chain stems from a study of blood T cell repertoires in COVID-19. Study overall: The study drew acute and convalescent COVID-19 samples from the United States, Italy and Spain.

Produced via immunoSEQ multiplex PCR; TCRdb's table is partial and in-frame only. Seen here are over 50,000 clones, approximately 83% observed once, and the top ten hold 10%. CDR3 length: 16 amino acids. V shed 5 bases, J shed 3 bases, and the junction held 12 bases outside the gene matches. Germline CDR1 is SGHVS and CDR2 is FNYEAQ. The receptor was derived from a human donor in a cohort sampled during active COVID-19. The chain has TRBV7-6 and TRBJ2-7; TRBD1 aligns across 8 bases. Sequences were obtained from peripheral blood. CDR3 nucleotides: TGTGCCAGCAGCCCACTAAGGACAGGGTCGATCTACGAGCAGTACTTC. Translation: CASSPLRTGSIYEQYF.